The 25 T cell receptor beta chains listed next were all sequenced from one sample in a study of blood T cell repertoires in COVID-19. The method was immunoSEQ multiplex PCR; TCRdb's version includes in-frame clones alone and lacks a portion of them. Of roughly 410,000 clones listed, around 87% are singletons. The source material was peripheral blood. Receptors were obtained from a woman aged 55-70 years with COVID-19, enrolled during active disease.

The chain joins TRBV6-2 or TRBV6-3 to TRBJ2-4; weak D call: TRBD1 (7 bases). Germline values: CDR1 MNHEY, CDR2 SVGEGT. Trimming took off 5 bases at V and 0 bases at J, with 14 bases between the two ends. There are 16 residues in the CDR3. CDR3: CASSPRGALAKNIQYF. The CDR3 DNA reads TGTGCCAGCAGTCCCAGGGGGGCCCTAGCCAAAAACATTCAGTACTTC.

J is TRBJ1-1 and V is TRBV4-1, with D maybe TRBD1 (6 bases). Germline loops: CDR1 MGHRA, CDR2 YSYEKL. CDR3 size: 12 residues. The V end lost 6 bases, the J end lost 4 bases, and 9 bases lay between the germline ends. The CDR3 protein is CASRAGATEAFF. The CDR3 region has the DNA TGCGCCAGCAGAGCAGGGGCCACTGAAGCTTTCTTT.

The V gene is TRBV5-1, the J gene TRBJ2-3, with D tentatively TRBD1 (5 bases). V was shortened by 4 bases and J by 3 bases, with 15 bases between the two germline ends. The germline V gene encodes CDR1 SGHRS and CDR2 YFSETQ. The CDR3 loop spans 15 amino acids. The CDR3 sequence is CASSPGRVRTDTQYF. The CDR3 nucleotides read TGCGCCAGCAGCCCTGGCAGGGTACGGACAGATACGCAGTATTTT.

The chain combines TRBV13 with TRBJ2-7; 10 bases map to TRBD2. V was pared by 3 bases and J by 2 bases, with 10 bases of the junction left unmatched. The germline V gene encodes CDR1 PRHDT and CDR2 FYEKMQ (reference sequence). CDR3 size: 17 residues. CDR3 protein: CASSFNLLAGDTYEQYF. The CDR3 coding sequence is TGTGCCAGCAGCTTCAATTTGCTAGCGGGGGACACCTACGAGCAGTACTTC.

The chain carries TRBV29-1 and TRBJ1-2; the match to TRBD1 covers 9 bases. There are 14 residues in the CDR3. V shed 1 base, J shed 3 bases, and the junction held 3 bases outside the gene matches. CDR1 and CDR2 (germline): SQVTM, ANQGSEA. CDR3 nucleotide sequence: TGCAGCGTTGAAGGGACAGGGGCTGACTATGGCTACACCTTC. This gives the protein CSVEGTGADYGYTF.

The chain carries TRBV18 and TRBJ1-6; D gene uncertain. There are 15 residues in the CDR3. Germline-derived CDR1 and CDR2 are KGHSH and LQKENI. Trimming pared 6 bases from V and 0 bases from J, leaving 9 bases between. CDR3 coding DNA: TGTGCCAGCTCTACGAGTAGCTCCTATAATTCACCCCTCCACTTT. It codes for CASSTSSSYNSPLHF.

This clone was seen a single time. This chain connects TRBV19 to TRBJ1-1, with a weak D call TRBD1 (6 bases). The CDR3 extends over 16 amino acids. V was clipped by 5 bases and J by 5 bases, with 21 bases between them. Germline lookup yields CDR1 LNHDA and CDR2 SQIVND (reference sequence). The CDR3 protein is CASSLWGHLMGTEAFF. CDR3 nucleotides: TGTGCCAGTAGTCTCTGGGGACACCTAATGGGGACTGAAGCTTTCTTT.

The chain employs TRBV2 and TRBJ2-7, with TRBD2 matching over 13 bases. J was trimmed by 2 bases and V by 6 bases; bases with no gene match: 7. This CDR3 comprises 16 residues. Germline V gene sequence: CDR1 SNHLY, CDR2 FYNNEI. For the CDR3, the DNA is TGTGCCAGCAGCGCTACCGGACTAGCGGGGGCCTACGAGCAGTACTTC. Its translation is CASSATGLAGAYEQYF.

A word on this clone: Within the sample, other DNA sequences also encode this same CDR3. The CDR3 reads CASSLGLAGGQETQYF. The DNA for the CDR3 is TGTGCCAGCAGCTTAGGACTAGCGGGCGGTCAAGAGACCCAGTACTTC. The rearrangement uses TRBV11-2 and TRBJ2-5, with TRBD2 matching 10 bases. The CDR3 has 16 residues. The V gene end was trimmed by 1 base and the J gene end by 2 bases; junction bases not matched to a gene: 4. Germline V gives CDR1 SGHAT, CDR2 FQNNGV.

This clone was counted between two and nine times. The chain is built from TRBV5-1 and TRBJ1-4; D may be TRBD1 (6 bases). Germline V lookup: CDR1 SGHRS, CDR2 YFSETQ. This CDR3 has 15 amino acids. V dropped 0 bases and J dropped 10 bases, with 16 bases sitting between them. CDR3 protein: CASSLAPTGYAKLFF. The CDR3 DNA sequence: TGCGCCAGCAGCTTGGCCCCCACAGGGTACGCAAAACTGTTTTTT.

The rearrangement links TRBV29-1 to TRBJ2-3; the D is unclear. The V gene's germline CDR1 is SQVTM and CDR2 ANQGSEA. V was shortened by 4 bases and J by 4 bases, with 12 bases between the two germline ends. This CDR3 region has 13 residues. In DNA, the CDR3 is TGCAGCGTTGCCAGAATTTTATCAGATACGCAGTATTTT. Its protein is CSVARILSDTQYF.

This CDR3 reads CASSQDTVDGYTF. In DNA form, the CDR3 reads TGTGCCAGCAGCCAAGATACGGTAGATGGCTACACCTTC. The chain employs TRBV3-1 (or the pseudogene TRBV3-2) and TRBJ1-2; D ambiguous. Trimming removed 0 bases at V and 6 bases at J, with 8 bases between. The CDR3 consists of 13 residues. Germline CDR1 LGHDT, CDR2 YNNKEL (reference sequence).

This chain connects TRBV7-3 to TRBJ1-1, with D unresolved. The V and J ends lost 5 bases and 3 bases respectively, with 10 bases between them. Germline values: CDR1 SGHTA, CDR2 FQGTGA. The CDR3 is 13 amino acids. CDR3 amino acids: CASSLTPDTEAFF. The CDR3 DNA is TGTGCCAGCAGCCTTACACCCGACACTGAAGCTTTCTTT.

The genes are TRBV4-1 and TRBJ1-1; no firm D call. The CDR3 has 13 amino acids. Germline assignment: CDR1 MGHRA and CDR2 YSYEKL. With 3 bases removed from V and 2 bases from J, the gap between germline ends came to 7 bases. CDR3 residues: CASSQRTNTEAFF. CDR3 in DNA: TGCGCCAGCAGCCAGAGGACTAACACTGAAGCTTTCTTT.

J is TRBJ1-5 and V is TRBV5-8; possible D gene TRBD1, 6 bases. Germline CDR1 and CDR2: SGHTS and YDEGEE. Trimming left V 0 bases short and J 6 bases short, with 13 bases between. The CDR3 spans 15 residues. CDR3 sequence reads: CASSLGQARGQPQHF. In DNA, the CDR3 is TGTGCCAGCAGCTTGGGACAGGCTCGTGGTCAGCCCCAGCATTTT.

V and J are TRBV24-1 and TRBJ1-1; TRBD1 aligns across 8 bases. Trimming cost V 7 bases and J 4 bases; bases outside gene matches: 4. The CDR3 length is 13 residues. CDR1 is KGHDR, CDR2 SFDVKD, per germline. In DNA form, the CDR3 reads TGTGCCACCAGGCGAACAGGGGGCACTGAAGCTTTCTTT. Amino acid sequence: CATRRTGGTEAFF.

The chain employs TRBV6-1 and TRBJ2-3, with unresolved D. The CDR3 contains 12 residues. Germline values: CDR1 MNHNS, CDR2 SASEGT. Trimming left V 1 base short and J 5 bases short, with 4 bases between. CDR3 coding DNA: TGTGCCAGCAGTGAAGGGCAAGATACGCAGTATTTT. Translated, it gives CASSEGQDTQYF.

This rearrangement joins TRBV13 to TRBJ2-3, with D hard to call. V was cut by 1 base and J by 4 bases, with 6 bases left in between. Germline CDR1 and CDR2: PRHDT and FYEKMQ (reference sequence). This CDR3 spans 13 amino acids. CDR3: CASSLAFPDTQYF. In DNA form, the CDR3 reads TGTGCCAGCAGCTTAGCGTTCCCAGATACGCAGTATTTT. Full variable domain (missing parts from reference TRBV13 and TRBJ2-3): AAGVIQSPRHLIKEKRETATLKCYPIPRHDTVYWYQQGPGQDPQFLISFYEKMQSDKGSIPDRFSAQQFSDYHSELNMSSLELGDSALYFCASSLAFPDTQYFGPGTRLTVL.

The chain joins TRBV29-1 to TRBJ2-7, with 10 bases that match TRBD1. Germline CDR1 and CDR2: SQVTM and ANQGSEA. J lost 2 bases, V lost 4 bases, and 8 bases had no gene match. This CDR3 region has 15 residues. In DNA, the CDR3 is TGCAGCGTTGGGGGAAGACAGGGGGCGGCCTACGAGCAGTACTTC. Its protein is CSVGGRQGAAYEQYF.

This clone was seen just once. This chain links TRBV5-1 with TRBJ2-3; TRBD2 agrees at 7 bases. The ends lost 3 bases at V and 3 bases at J; junction bases unmatched: 22. CDR1 is SGHRS, CDR2 YFSETQ, per germline. CDR3 size: 20 residues. CDR3 in amino acids: CASSSGRLAILLRETDTQYF. In DNA, the CDR3 is TGCGCCAGCAGCTCGGGGCGACTAGCTATTCTACTCCGGGAAACAGATACGCAGTATTTT. The full variable domain, with the rest looked up from reference TRBV5-1 and TRBJ2-3, is KAGVTQTPRYLIKTRGQQVTLSCSPISGHRSVSWYQQTPGQGLQFLFEYFSETQRNKGNFPGRFSGRQFSNSRSEMNVSTLELGDSALYLCASSSGRLAILLRETDTQYFGPGTRLTVL.

The chain links TRBV2 to TRBJ1-2; TRBD1 is a possible D gene (5 bases). This CDR3 comprises 15 residues. The germline V gene has CDR1 SNHLY and CDR2 FYNNEI. Trimming pared 2 bases from V and 8 bases from J, leaving 18 bases between. Here the CDR3 reads CASSESPFRGTGYTF. CDR3 nucleotide sequence: TGTGCCAGCAGTGAATCGCCATTTCGCGGGACCGGCTACACCTTC.

The J gene is TRBJ2-3, the V gene TRBV10-3, with a tentative D call TRBD1 (6 bases). CDR1 is ENHRY, CDR2 SYGVKD, per germline. The length of the CDR3 is 13 residues. The V end was cut by 7 bases, the J end by 3 bases, with 11 bases between. The CDR3 reads CAIKDTGTDTQYF. The CDR3 DNA is TGTGCCATCAAAGACACAGGGACAGATACGCAGTATTTT.

The chain carries TRBV30 and TRBJ1-1, with 10 bases matching TRBD1. The CDR3 loop spans 12 amino acids. J was trimmed by 5 bases and V by 5 bases; bases with no gene match: 2. CDR1 GTSNPN and CDR2 SVGIG come from the germline V gene (reference sequence). CDR3 amino acids: CAWDRGRTEAFF. CDR3 in DNA: TGTGCCTGGGACAGGGGGCGTACTGAAGCTTTCTTT. Full variable domain (remainder filled in from reference TRBV30 and TRBJ1-1): SQTIHQWPATLVQPVGSPLSLECTVEGTSNPNLYWYRQAAGRGLQLLFYSVGIGQISSEVPQNLSASRPQDRQFILSSKKLLLSDSGFYLCAWDRGRTEAFFGQGTRLTVV.

Regarding this clone: A read error may produce the germline difference seen at one junction end. V is TRBV4-1 and J is TRBJ2-1, with TRBD1 identical over 7 bases. Germline V gene data show CDR1 as MGHRA and CDR2 as YSYEKL. CDR3 size: 15 residues. The CDR3 sequence: CASSLTGTANNEQFF. The DNA of the CDR3 is TGCGCCAGCAGCCTAACCGGGACAGCGAACAATGAACAGTTCTTC.

The chain joins TRBV18 to TRBJ1-4, with TRBD1 matching 8 bases. Germline CDR1 KGHSH, CDR2 LQKENI. CDR3 length: 21 amino acids. Trimming removed 3 bases from V and 0 bases from J; junction bases left unmatched: 18. Here the CDR3 reads CASSPIKGNLQGGSTNEKLFF. CDR3 DNA: TGTGCCAGCTCACCGATAAAAGGGAATTTACAGGGGGGATCAACTAATGAAAAACTGTTTTTT.